This is a list of T cell receptor beta chains from one sample in a study of technical replicates of blood from a few donors. Assay: immunoSEQ multiplex PCR; the TCRdb copy retains only in-frame clones and omits some. This sample has tens of thousands of clones; 93% occur once, and the top ten carry less than 4.5%. Material for sequencing was PBMCs. These TCRs come from a human donor in good health. Some clones in this sample may be carry-over from other donors' samples. Both conserved end residues are part of each CDR3. D genes are given only for firm matches. A row's size may be missing; if present it is once, few, many or a size class.

d_call j_call clone_size v_call cdr3_aa cdr3_nt
- TRBJ2-1 - TRBV7-2 CASSLPGEFHEQFF TGTGCCAGCAGCCTACCGGGGGAATTCCATGAGCAGTTCTTC
TRBD1 TRBJ2-7 - TRBV2 CASGGQYEQYF TGTGCCAGCGGGGGACAGTACGAGCAGTACTTC
TRBD1 TRBJ2-1 - TRBV7-2 CASSLRQGSSYNEQFF TGTGCCAGCAGCTTACGACAGGGGAGCTCCTACAATGAGCAGTTCTTC
TRBD2 TRBJ2-3 - TRBV4-2 CASSQDGGDTDTQYF TGTGCCAGCAGCCAGGACGGGGGGGACACAGATACGCAGTATTTT
- TRBJ1-6 - TRBV9 CASSPDGGYNSPLHF TGTGCCAGCAGCCCCGATGGAGGATATAATTCACCCCTCCACTTT
- TRBJ1-1 - TRBV4-3 CASSQDLKSTVHTEAFF TGCGCCAGCAGCCAAGATTTAAAGAGCACCGTTCACACTGAAGCTTTCTTT
- TRBJ2-3 - TRBV5-1 CASSLSSSLSDTQYF TGCGCCAGCAGCTTGTCGTCGAGTCTCTCCGATACGCAGTATTTT
TRBD1 TRBJ1-5 - TRBV2 CASSPQGLSNQPQHF TGTGCCAGCAGTCCACAGGGGCTTAGCAATCAGCCCCAGCATTTT
- TRBJ2-7 - TRBV4-3 CASSQDSRPGEQYF TGCGCCAGCAGCCAAGATTCGCGCCCCGGTGAGCAGTACTTC
TRBD1 TRBJ1-1 - TRBV4-3 CASSNRDRGDAFF TGCGCCAGCAGCAACCGGGACAGGGGGGATGCTTTCTTT
- TRBJ2-1 - TRBV7-9 CATRGGWNYNEQFF TGTGCCACCAGGGGAGGGTGGAACTACAATGAGCAGTTCTTC
- TRBJ2-7 once TRBV10-3 CAISESSLFNEEGSRAEQYF TGTGCCATCAGTGAGTCTTCATTATTCAATGAAGAGGGCAGCCGAGCGGAGCAGTACTTC